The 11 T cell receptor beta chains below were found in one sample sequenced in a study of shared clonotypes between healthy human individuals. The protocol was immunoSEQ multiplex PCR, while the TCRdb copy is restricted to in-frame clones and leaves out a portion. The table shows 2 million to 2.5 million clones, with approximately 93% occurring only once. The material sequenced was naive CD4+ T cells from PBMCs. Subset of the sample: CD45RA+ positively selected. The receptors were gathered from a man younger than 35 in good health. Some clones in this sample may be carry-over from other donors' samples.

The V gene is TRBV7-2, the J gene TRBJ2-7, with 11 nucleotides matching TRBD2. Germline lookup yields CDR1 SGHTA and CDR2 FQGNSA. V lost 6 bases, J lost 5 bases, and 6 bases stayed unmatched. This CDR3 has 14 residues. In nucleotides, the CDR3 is TGTGCCAGCAGGCCAACACTAGCGGGAGACGAGCAGTACTTC. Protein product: CASRPTLAGDEQYF.

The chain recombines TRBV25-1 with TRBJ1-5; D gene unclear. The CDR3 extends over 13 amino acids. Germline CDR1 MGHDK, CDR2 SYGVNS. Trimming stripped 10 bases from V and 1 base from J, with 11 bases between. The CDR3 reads CATSEKSNQPQHF. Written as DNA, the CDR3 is TGTGCCACAAGTGAAAAGAGCAATCAGCCCCAGCATTTT.

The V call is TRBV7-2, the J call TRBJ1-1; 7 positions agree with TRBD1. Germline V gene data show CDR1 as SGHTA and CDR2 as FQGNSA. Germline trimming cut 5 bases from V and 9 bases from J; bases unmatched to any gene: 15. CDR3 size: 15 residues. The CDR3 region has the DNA TGTGCCAGCAGCCCCCGGACAGGCAGGGCCCCGAAAGCTTTCTTT. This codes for CASSPRTGRAPKAFF.

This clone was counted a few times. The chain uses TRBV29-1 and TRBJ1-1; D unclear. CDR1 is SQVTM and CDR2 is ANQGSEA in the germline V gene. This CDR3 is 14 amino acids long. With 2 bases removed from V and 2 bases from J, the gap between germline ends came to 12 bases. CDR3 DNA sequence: TGCAGCGTTGAATCTTTTGGGGTCAACACTGAAGCTTTCTTT. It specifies CSVESFGVNTEAFF.

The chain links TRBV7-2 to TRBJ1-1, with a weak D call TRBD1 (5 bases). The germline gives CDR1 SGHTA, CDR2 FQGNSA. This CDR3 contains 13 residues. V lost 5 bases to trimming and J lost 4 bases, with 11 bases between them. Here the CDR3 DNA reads TGTGCCAGCAGCCCCGCCCAGGGCACTGAAGCTTTCTTT. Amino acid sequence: CASSPAQGTEAFF.

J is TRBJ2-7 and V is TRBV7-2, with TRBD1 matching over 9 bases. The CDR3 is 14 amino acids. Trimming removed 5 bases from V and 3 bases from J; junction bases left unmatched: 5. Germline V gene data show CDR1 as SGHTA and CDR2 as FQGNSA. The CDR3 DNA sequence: TGTGCCAGCAGCATCCGACAGGGGGACTACGAGCAGTACTTC. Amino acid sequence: CASSIRQGDYEQYF.

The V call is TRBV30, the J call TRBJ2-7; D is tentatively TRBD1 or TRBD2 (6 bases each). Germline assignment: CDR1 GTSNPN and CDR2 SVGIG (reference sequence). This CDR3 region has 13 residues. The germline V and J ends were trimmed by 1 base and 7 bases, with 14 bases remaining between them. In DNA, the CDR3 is TGTGCCTGGAGTGCCCGGGGGCCGGGGGAGCAGTACTTC. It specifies CAWSARGPGEQYF.

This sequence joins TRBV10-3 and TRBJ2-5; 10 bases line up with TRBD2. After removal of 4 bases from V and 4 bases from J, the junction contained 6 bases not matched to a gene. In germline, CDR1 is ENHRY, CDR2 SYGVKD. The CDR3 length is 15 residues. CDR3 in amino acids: CAISGQREGLETQYF. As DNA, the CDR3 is TGTGCCATCAGTGGCCAGCGGGAGGGCCTAGAGACCCAGTACTTC.

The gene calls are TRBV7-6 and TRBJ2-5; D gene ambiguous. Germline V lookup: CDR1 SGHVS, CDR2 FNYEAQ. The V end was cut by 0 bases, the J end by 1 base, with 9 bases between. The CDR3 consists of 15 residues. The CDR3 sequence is CASSLASATQETQYF. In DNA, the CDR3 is TGTGCCAGCAGCTTAGCGTCCGCAACCCAAGAGACCCAGTACTTC.

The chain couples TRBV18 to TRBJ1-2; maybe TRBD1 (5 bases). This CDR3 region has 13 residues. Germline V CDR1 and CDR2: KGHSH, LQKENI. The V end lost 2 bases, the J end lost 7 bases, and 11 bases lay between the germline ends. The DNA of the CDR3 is TGTGCCAGCTCACCAGGGGCCGCTTCTGGCTACACCTTC. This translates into CASSPGAASGYTF. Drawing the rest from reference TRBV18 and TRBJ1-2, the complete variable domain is NAGVMQNPRHLVRRRGQEARLRCSPMKGHSHVYWYRQLPEEGLKFMVYLQKENIIDESGMPKERFSAEFPKEGPSILRIQQVVRGDSAAYFCASSPGAASGYTFGSGTRLTVV.

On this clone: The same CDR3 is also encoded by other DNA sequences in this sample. The CDR3 protein is CASSSQGGNTEAFF. CDR3 in DNA: TGCGCCAGCAGCTCTCAGGGGGGGAACACTGAAGCTTTCTTT. The chain has TRBV5-1 and TRBJ1-1, with TRBD1 identical over 7 bases. The V segment lost 3 bases and the J segment 1 base; nucleotides outside the gene matches: 3. Germline V lookup: CDR1 SGHRS, CDR2 YFSETQ. There are 14 residues in the CDR3.